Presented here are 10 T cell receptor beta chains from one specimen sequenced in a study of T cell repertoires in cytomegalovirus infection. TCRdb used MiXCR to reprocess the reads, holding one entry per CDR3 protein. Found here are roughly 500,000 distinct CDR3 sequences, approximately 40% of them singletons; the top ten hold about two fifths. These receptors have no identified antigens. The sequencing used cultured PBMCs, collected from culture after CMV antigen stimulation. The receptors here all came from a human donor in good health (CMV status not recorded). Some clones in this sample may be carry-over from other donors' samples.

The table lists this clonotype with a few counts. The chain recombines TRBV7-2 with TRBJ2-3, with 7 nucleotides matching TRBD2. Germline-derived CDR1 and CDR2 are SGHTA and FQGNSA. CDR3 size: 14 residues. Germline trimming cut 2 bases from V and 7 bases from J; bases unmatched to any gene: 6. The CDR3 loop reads CASSLNARGYTQYF. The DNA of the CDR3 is TGTGCCAGCAGCTTAAACGCGCGGGGGTATACGCAGTATTTT. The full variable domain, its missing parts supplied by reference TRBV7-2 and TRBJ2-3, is GAGVSQSPSNKVTEKGKDVELRCDPISGHTALYWYRQSLGQGLEFLIYFQGNSAPDKSGLPSDRFSAERTGGSVSTLTIQRTQQEDSAVYLCASSLNARGYTQYFGPGTRLTVL.

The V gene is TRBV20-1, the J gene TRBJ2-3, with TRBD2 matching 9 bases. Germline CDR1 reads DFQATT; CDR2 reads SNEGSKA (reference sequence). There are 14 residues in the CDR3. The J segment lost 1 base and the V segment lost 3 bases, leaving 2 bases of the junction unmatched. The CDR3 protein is CSASPSGGTDTQYF. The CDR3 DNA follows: TGCAGTGCTAGTCCTAGCGGGGGCACAGATACGCAGTATTTT.

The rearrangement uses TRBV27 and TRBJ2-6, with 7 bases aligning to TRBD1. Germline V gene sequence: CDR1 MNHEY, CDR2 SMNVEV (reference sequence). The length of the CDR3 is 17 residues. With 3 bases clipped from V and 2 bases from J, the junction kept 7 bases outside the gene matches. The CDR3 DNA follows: TGTGCCAGCAGTTTTTCGTCACAGGGGCCTGGGGCCAACGTCCTGACTTTC. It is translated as CASSFSSQGPGANVLTF.

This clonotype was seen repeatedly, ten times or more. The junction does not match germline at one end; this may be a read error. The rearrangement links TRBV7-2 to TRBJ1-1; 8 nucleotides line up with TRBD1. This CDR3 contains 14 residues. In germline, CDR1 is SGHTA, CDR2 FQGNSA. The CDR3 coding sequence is TGTGCCAGCAGCCGACAGGGGATGAACGCTGAAGCTTTCTTT. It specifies CASSRQGMNAEAFF.

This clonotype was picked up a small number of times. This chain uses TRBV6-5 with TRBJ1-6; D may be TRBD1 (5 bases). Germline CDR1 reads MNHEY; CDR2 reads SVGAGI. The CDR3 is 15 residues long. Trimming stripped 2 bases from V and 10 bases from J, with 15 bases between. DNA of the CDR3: TGTGCCAGCAGTTACAACCCCCAGGGTCGGTCACCCCTCCACTTT. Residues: CASSYNPQGRSPLHF.

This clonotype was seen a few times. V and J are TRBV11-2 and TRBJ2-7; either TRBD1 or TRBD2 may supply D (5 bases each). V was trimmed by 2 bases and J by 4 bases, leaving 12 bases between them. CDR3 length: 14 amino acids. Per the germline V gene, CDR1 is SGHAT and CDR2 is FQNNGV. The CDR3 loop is CASSLSGALYEQYF. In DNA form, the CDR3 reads TGTGCCAGCAGCTTATCCGGGGCCTTATACGAGCAGTACTTC.

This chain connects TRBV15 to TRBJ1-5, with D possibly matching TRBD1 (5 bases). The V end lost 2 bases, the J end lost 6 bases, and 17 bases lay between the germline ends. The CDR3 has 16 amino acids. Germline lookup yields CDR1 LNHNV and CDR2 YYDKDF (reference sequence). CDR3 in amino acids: CATSRQGPRQGQPQHF. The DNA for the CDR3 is TGTGCCACCAGCAGACAGGGACCCAGGCAGGGTCAGCCCCAGCATTTT.

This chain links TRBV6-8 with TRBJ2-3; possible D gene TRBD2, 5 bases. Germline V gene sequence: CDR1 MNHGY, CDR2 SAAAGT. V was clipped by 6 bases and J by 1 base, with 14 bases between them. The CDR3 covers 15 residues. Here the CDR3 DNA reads TGTGCCAGCAGGGCTTTCCGGGGTGGCACAGATACGCAGTATTTT. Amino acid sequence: CASRAFRGGTDTQYF.

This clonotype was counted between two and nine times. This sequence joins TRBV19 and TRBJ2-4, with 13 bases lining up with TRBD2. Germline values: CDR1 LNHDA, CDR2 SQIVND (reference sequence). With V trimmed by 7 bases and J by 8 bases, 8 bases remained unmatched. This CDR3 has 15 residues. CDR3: CASTPLAGGRDIQYF. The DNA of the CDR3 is TGTGCCAGTACCCCACTAGCGGGGGGGCGGGACATTCAGTACTTC. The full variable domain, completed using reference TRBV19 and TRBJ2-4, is DGGITQSPKYLFRKEGQNVTLSCEQNLNHDAMYWYRQDPGQGLRLIYYSQIVNDFQKGDIAEGYSVSREKKESFPLTVTSAQKNPTAFYLCASTPLAGGRDIQYFGAGTRLSVL.

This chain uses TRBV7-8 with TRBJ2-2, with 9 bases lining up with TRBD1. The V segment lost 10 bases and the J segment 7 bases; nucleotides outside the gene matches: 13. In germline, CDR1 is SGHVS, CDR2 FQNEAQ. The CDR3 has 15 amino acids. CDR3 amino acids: CANRKGTGRDGELFF. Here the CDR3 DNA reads TGTGCCAACAGAAAGGGGACAGGGCGCGACGGGGAGCTGTTTTTT.